Sequencing of this TCR beta chain was carried out in a study of PD-L1 blockade in urothelial cancer. Turning to the study itself: At 3 weeks after treatment start (second dose) and again at 6 weeks, blood was analyzed.

Indicated time point: pretreatment peripheral blood. Sequencing used immunoSEQ multiplex PCR; TCRdb keeps in-frame clones, though not all of them. The table includes 40,000 to 55,000 clones, about 86% detected once. CDR3 length equals 13 residues. CDR1 and CDR2 from the germline V gene are MNHEY and SMNVEV (reference sequence). Between the trimmed V and J ends, which lost 6 bases and 7 bases, there was a span of 14 bases. This specimen consisted of PBMCs, obtained around atezolizumab (anti-PD-L1) treatment. The chain combines TRBV27 with TRBJ2-3; perhaps TRBD1 as D (6 bases). This TCR was recovered from a man aged 55 to 70 with urothelial cancer. Here the CDR3 reads CASSRTVRYTQYF. CDR3 DNA sequence: TGTGCCAGCAGCCGGACAGTTAGATATACGCAGTATTTT.